This TCR beta chain was profiled in a study of T-cell memory formation after mild COVID-19. TCRdb re-derived calls from the 5' RACE reads in MiXCR, one entry per CDR3 protein. The repertoire holds under 250,000 distinct CDR3 sequences, with around 30% as singletons. In its sample, this clonotype was seen a few times. This CDR3 contains 15 residues. CDR1 SGHTA and CDR2 FQGNSA come from the germline V gene. After removal of 6 bases from V and 5 bases from J, the junction contained 9 bases not matched to a gene. The chain recombines TRBV7-2 with TRBJ2-1, with 8 positions matching TRBD2. Sequenced: PBMCs or a T cell subset sorted from them (not recorded which). The receptor was derived from an adult woman who had mild COVID-19 (a few samples of this study predate the infection). Cell type and time point are not known. As DNA, the CDR3 is TGTGCCAGCAGATACAGAGGGACTAGTCACAATGAGCAGTTCTTC. Translated: CASRYRGTSHNEQFF.